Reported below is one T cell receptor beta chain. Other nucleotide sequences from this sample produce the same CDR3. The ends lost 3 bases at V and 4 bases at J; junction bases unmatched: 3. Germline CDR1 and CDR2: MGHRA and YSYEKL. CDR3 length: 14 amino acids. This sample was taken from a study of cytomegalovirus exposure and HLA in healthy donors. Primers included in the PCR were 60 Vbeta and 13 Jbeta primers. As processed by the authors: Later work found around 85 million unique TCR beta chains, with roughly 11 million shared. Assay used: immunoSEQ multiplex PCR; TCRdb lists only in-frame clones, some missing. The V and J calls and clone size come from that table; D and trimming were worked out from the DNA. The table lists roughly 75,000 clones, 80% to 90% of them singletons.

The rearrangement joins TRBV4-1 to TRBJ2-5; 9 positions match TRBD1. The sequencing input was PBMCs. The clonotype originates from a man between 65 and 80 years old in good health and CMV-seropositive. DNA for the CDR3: TGCGCCAGCAGCCAGTCGGGACAGGGAGAGACCCAGTACTTC. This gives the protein CASSQSGQGETQYF.